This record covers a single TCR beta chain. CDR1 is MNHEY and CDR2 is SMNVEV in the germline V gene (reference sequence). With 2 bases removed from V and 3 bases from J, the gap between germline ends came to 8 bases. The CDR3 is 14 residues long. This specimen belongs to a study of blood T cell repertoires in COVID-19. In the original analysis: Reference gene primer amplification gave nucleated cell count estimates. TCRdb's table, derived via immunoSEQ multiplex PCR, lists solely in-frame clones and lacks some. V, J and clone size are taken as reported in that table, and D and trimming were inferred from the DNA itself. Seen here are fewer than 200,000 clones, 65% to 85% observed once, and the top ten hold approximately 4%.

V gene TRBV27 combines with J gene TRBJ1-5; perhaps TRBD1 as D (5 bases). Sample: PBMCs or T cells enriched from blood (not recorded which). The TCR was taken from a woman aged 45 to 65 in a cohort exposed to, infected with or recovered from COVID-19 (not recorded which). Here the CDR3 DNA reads TGTGCCAGCAGTTTAGGGGCCACCAATCAGCCCCAGCATTTT. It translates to CASSLGATNQPQHF.